One and the same sample provided the 24 T cell receptor beta chains below, sequenced in a study of T-cell reconstitution after alpha-beta-depleted transplantation in children. Construction of the TCRbeta library involved unique molecular identifiers. MiXCR was run by TCRdb on the PCR reads, yielding one entry per CDR3 protein. Among about 300,000 distinct CDR3 sequences listed, 6% to 10% were seen once. These TCRs are of unknown antigen specificity. Broader study findings: T-cell counts and diversity were attributed mostly to newly produced T cells one year after transplant.

The source was peripheral blood, collected 360 days after TCRalphabeta/CD19-depleted stem cell transplant. These receptors were taken from a female patient aged 2-10 years who had a stem cell transplant for Fanconi anemia, so the T cells may come from the graft donor.

Ten or more counts support this clonotype. The chain combines TRBV7-9 with TRBJ2-1, with D tentatively TRBD1 (6 bases). V shed 5 bases and J shed 0 bases, with 14 bases lying between them. Germline assignment: CDR1 SEHNR and CDR2 FQNEAQ (reference sequence). The CDR3 has 16 residues. CDR3 amino acids: CASSPRSDSSYNEQFF. The CDR3, as DNA: TGTGCCAGCAGCCCACGCTCGGACAGCTCCTACAATGAGCAGTTCTTC.

Only a few counts were recorded for this clonotype. This sequence joins TRBV18 and TRBJ2-1; TRBD2 might be the D (6 bases). Germline V gene lookup returns CDR1 KGHSH and CDR2 LQKENI. The CDR3 covers 12 residues. The germline V and J ends were trimmed by 0 bases and 9 bases, with 6 bases remaining between them. The CDR3 loop is CASSPPGGEQFF. The CDR3 nucleotides are TGTGCCAGCTCACCACCGGGAGGTGAGCAGTTCTTC.

In this sample, this clonotype turned up many times. The gene calls are TRBV5-1 and TRBJ1-1, with D uncertain. Trimming removed 1 base from V and 6 bases from J, with 16 bases in between. From germline, CDR1 is SGHRS and CDR2 YFSETQ. The CDR3 totals 15 residues. The CDR3 loop reads CASSLSGDSRAEAFF. The CDR3 DNA reads as TGCGCCAGCAGCTTGTCCGGGGATAGTCGGGCTGAAGCTTTCTTT.

This chain links TRBV19 with TRBJ2-5; 7 bases align to TRBD2. V trimming: 4 bases; J trimming: 7 bases; junction bases outside the gene matches: 12. CDR3 length: 15 amino acids. Germline V gives CDR1 LNHDA, CDR2 SQIVND (reference sequence). The CDR3 loop reads CASSTASAGGTTQYF. CDR3 sequence (DNA): TGTGCCAGTAGTACTGCCTCCGCCGGGGGGACGACCCAGTACTTC.

This clonotype was counted many times. The chain links TRBV5-1 to TRBJ2-3, with D possibly being TRBD2 (6 bases). Trimming left V 6 bases short and J 3 bases short, with 23 bases between. The germline gives CDR1 SGHRS, CDR2 YFSETQ. This CDR3 contains 17 residues. This CDR3 reads CASTRFGGTIGTDTQYF. In DNA, the CDR3 is TGCGCCAGCACCCGCTTTGGGGGGACGATCGGGACAGATACGCAGTATTTT.

The sample holds many counts of this clonotype. The V and J genes are TRBV20-1 and TRBJ1-1, with a tentative D call TRBD1 (5 bases). This CDR3 is built from 16 residues. V shed 0 bases and J shed 4 bases, with 18 bases lying between them. From germline, CDR1 is DFQATT and CDR2 SNEGSKA (reference sequence). CDR3 in amino acids: CSARDMSSWGGTEAFF. CDR3 DNA: TGCAGTGCTAGAGATATGAGTTCTTGGGGGGGCACTGAAGCTTTCTTT.

This clonotype was counted a few times. The chain links TRBV29-1 to TRBJ2-7; 7 bases are a match to TRBD1. The V gene end was trimmed by 7 bases and the J gene end by 1 base; junction bases not matched to a gene: 4. Looked up from germline, CDR1 is SQVTM and CDR2 is ANQGSEA. This CDR3 is built from 12 residues. The CDR3 loop reads CSALRGSYEQYF. The CDR3 DNA reads as TGCAGCGCTCTCAGGGGGTCCTACGAGCAGTACTTC.

The rearrangement links TRBV20-1 to TRBJ1-1; possibly TRBD1 for D (5 bases). The germline gives CDR1 DFQATT, CDR2 SNEGSKA (reference sequence). The CDR3 has 13 residues. Trimming stripped 3 bases from V and 1 base from J, with 9 bases between. CDR3 in amino acids: CSARDTGNTEAFF. CDR3 DNA sequence: TGCAGTGCTAGGGACACCGGGAACACTGAAGCTTTCTTT.

This clonotype was seen repeatedly, ten times or more. For the CDR3, the DNA is TGCGCCAGCAGCCAGACACAGGGGGCGATTACCTACAATGAGCAGTTCTTC. Its protein product is CASSQTQGAITYNEQFF. The chain uses TRBV4-3 and TRBJ2-1; TRBD1 agrees at 9 bases. V lost 3 bases and J lost 2; bases outside the gene matches: 8. Germline CDR1 and CDR2: LGHNA and YSLEER. The CDR3 has 17 residues.

CDR3: CSARGEGWAALYNEQFF. The CDR3 DNA sequence: TGCAGTGCTAGAGGGGAAGGGTGGGCAGCACTCTACAATGAGCAGTTCTTC. This chain uses TRBV20-1 with TRBJ2-1; no firm D call. V was shortened by 1 base and J by 3 bases, with 19 bases between the two germline ends. In germline, CDR1 is DFQATT, CDR2 SNEGSKA (reference sequence). The CDR3 loop spans 17 amino acids.

This clonotype was counted ten times or more. Written as DNA, the CDR3 is TGCGCCAGCAGTGGCTCATCCCCTGGGGAGACCCAGTACTTC. Its translation: CASSGSSPGETQYF. The rearrangement uses TRBV10-2 and TRBJ2-5; no firm D call. Deletions cut 4 bases from V and 5 bases from J, with 14 bases between. CDR1 WSHSY and CDR2 SAAADI come from the germline V gene. The CDR3 totals 14 residues.

This clonotype showed up many times. The junction differs from germline at one of its ends, possibly a read error. The genes are TRBV3-1 and TRBJ2-7; unclear D gene. Germline V gene sequence: CDR1 LGHDT, CDR2 YNNKEL (reference sequence). The CDR3 has 12 amino acids. The CDR3 region is CASSRFSYEQYF. In nucleotides, the CDR3 is TGTGCCAGCAGCCGTTTCTCCTACGAGCAATACTTC.

This clonotype has only a few counts. This chain uses TRBV6-1 with TRBJ1-5; maybe TRBD1 (5 bases). The CDR3 spans 16 residues. Germline CDR1 MNHNS, CDR2 SASEGT. V lost 7 bases, J lost 0 bases, and 16 bases lay in between. The CDR3 reads CASTLTGTFSNQPQHF. The CDR3 DNA follows: TGTGCCAGCACATTAACAGGTACCTTTAGCAATCAGCCCCAGCATTTT.

This clonotype has a count of ten or more. The chain links TRBV7-2 to TRBJ2-2, with 7 bases matching TRBD1. The V segment lost 2 bases and the J segment 0 bases; nucleotides outside the gene matches: 6. Germline assignment: CDR1 SGHTA and CDR2 FQGNSA. The CDR3 runs 17 residues. The CDR3 coding sequence is TGTGCCAGCAGCTTACGAACAGGGGTCGCGAACACCGGGGAGCTGTTTTTT. This encodes CASSLRTGVANTGELFF.

This clonotype was detected only a few times. The chain employs TRBV7-9 and TRBJ2-2; tentative D call: TRBD2 (5 bases). CDR1 and CDR2 (germline): SEHNR, FQNEAQ (reference sequence). This CDR3 region has 16 residues. V was trimmed by 10 bases and J by 3 bases, leaving 21 bases between them. Here the CDR3 DNA reads TGTGCCACCACCCAGGTCCGGGGTAGGGACACCGGGGAGCTGTTTTTT. Amino acid sequence: CATTQVRGRDTGELFF.

This clonotype was seen ten or more times. V gene TRBV12-3 or TRBV12-4 combines with J gene TRBJ1-5, with D tentatively TRBD1 (6 bases). The V gene lost 2 bases and the J gene lost 2 bases, with 10 bases spanning the gap. CDR3 length: 15 residues. The CDR3 reads CASSLRPGGNQPQHF. The CDR3 DNA is TGTGCCAGCAGTTTAAGACCAGGGGGCAATCAGCCCCAGCATTTT.

In this sample, this clonotype turned up a few times. The rearrangement joins TRBV20-1 to TRBJ2-2; weak D call: TRBD1 (7 bases). In germline, CDR1 is DFQATT, CDR2 SNEGSKA (reference sequence). CDR3 size: 15 residues. V was shortened by 4 bases and J by 3 bases, with 15 bases between the two germline ends. The CDR3 is CSANTPRGDTGELFF. CDR3 in DNA: TGCAGTGCTAATACACCCAGGGGGGACACCGGGGAGCTGTTTTTT.

This chain uses TRBV18 with TRBJ2-4; no definite D call. Germline V CDR1 and CDR2: KGHSH, LQKENI. The CDR3 runs to 14 residues. V was clipped by 1 base and J by 0 bases, with 4 bases between them. The CDR3 sequence is CASSPQLAKNIQYF. As DNA, the CDR3 is TGTGCCAGCTCACCACAGCTAGCCAAAAACATTCAGTACTTC. Using reference TRBV18 and TRBJ2-4 for the parts outside the CDR3, the full variable domain is NAGVMQNPRHLVRRRGQEARLRCSPMKGHSHVYWYRQLPEEGLKFMVYLQKENIIDESGMPKERFSAEFPKEGPSILRIQQVVRGDSAAYFCASSPQLAKNIQYFGAGTRLSVL.

This clonotype was counted only a few times. The V gene is TRBV2, the J gene TRBJ2-1; TRBD2 matches at 7 bases. The J segment lost 8 bases and the V segment lost 3 bases, leaving 7 bases of the junction unmatched. The CDR3 consists of 14 residues. Germline assignment: CDR1 SNHLY and CDR2 FYNNEI. CDR3 loop: CASSDRRGGHEQFF. In nucleotides, the CDR3 is TGTGCCAGCAGTGATAGGAGGGGAGGGCATGAGCAGTTCTTC.

This clonotype was counted at least ten times. This rearrangement joins TRBV7-3 to TRBJ2-1; possible D gene TRBD2, 5 bases. Trimming took off 1 base at V and 4 bases at J, with 14 bases between the two ends. The CDR3 is 16 amino acids. Germline values: CDR1 SGHTA, CDR2 FQGTGA. This CDR3 is CASSLSGEFLYNEQFF. In DNA, the CDR3 is TGTGCCAGCAGCTTAAGTGGGGAGTTCCTTTACAATGAGCAGTTCTTC.

This clonotype was seen many times. The V gene is TRBV20-1, the J gene TRBJ1-1; no definite D call. The CDR3 consists of 12 residues. V lost 1 base to trimming and J lost 0 bases, with 3 bases between them. Germline CDR1 reads DFQATT; CDR2 reads SNEGSKA (reference sequence). The CDR3 loop is CSARGVNTEAFF. DNA for the CDR3: TGCAGTGCTAGAGGCGTGAACACTGAAGCTTTCTTT.

This clonotype was picked up many times. The V call is TRBV5-1, the J call TRBJ2-7, with 7 bases lining up with TRBD1. The germline gives CDR1 SGHRS, CDR2 YFSETQ. V was clipped by 4 bases and J by 7 bases; unmatched bases: 14. The CDR3 totals 15 residues. CDR3 nucleotides: TGCGCCAGCAGCGCTCTACAGGGGTCCTTAGGGGAGCAGTACTTC. Its protein is CASSALQGSLGEQYF.

This clonotype was observed many times. This chain uses TRBV6-5 with TRBJ2-6; 7 nucleotides match TRBD1. CDR3 length equals 17 residues. In germline, CDR1 is MNHEY, CDR2 SVGAGI. V was clipped by 6 bases and J by 2 bases; unmatched bases: 10. CDR3 nucleotide sequence: TGTGCCAGCAGAGCCGACAGGGAAGTCGCTGGGGCCAACGTCCTGACTTTC. This gives the protein CASRADREVAGANVLTF.

This clonotype was recorded at least ten times. The rearrangement joins TRBV4-1 to TRBJ2-7; 11 bases line up with TRBD2. The CDR3 runs 16 residues. J gave up 4 bases and V 0 bases, and 5 bases lay outside the gene matches. Germline V gives CDR1 MGHRA, CDR2 YSYEKL. The CDR3 DNA sequence: TGCGCCAGCAGCCAAGACTTGGGGACTAGCGGTTACGAGCAGTACTTC. Protein product: CASSQDLGTSGYEQYF.